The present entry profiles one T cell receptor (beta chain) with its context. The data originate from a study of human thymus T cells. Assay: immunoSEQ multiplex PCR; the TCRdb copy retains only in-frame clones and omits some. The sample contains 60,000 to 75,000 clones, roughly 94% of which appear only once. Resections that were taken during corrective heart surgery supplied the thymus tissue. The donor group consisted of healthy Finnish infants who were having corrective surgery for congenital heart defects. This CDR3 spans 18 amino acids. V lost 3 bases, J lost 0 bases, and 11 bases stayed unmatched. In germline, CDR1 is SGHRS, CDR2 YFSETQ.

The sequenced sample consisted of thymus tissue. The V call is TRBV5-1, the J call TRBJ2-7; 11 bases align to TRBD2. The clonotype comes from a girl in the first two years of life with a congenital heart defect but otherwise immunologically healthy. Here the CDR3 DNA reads TGCGCCAGCAGCTCGGGGACTAGCGGAAACCGGAGCTCCTACGAGCAGTACTTC. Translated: CASSSGTSGNRSSYEQYF.